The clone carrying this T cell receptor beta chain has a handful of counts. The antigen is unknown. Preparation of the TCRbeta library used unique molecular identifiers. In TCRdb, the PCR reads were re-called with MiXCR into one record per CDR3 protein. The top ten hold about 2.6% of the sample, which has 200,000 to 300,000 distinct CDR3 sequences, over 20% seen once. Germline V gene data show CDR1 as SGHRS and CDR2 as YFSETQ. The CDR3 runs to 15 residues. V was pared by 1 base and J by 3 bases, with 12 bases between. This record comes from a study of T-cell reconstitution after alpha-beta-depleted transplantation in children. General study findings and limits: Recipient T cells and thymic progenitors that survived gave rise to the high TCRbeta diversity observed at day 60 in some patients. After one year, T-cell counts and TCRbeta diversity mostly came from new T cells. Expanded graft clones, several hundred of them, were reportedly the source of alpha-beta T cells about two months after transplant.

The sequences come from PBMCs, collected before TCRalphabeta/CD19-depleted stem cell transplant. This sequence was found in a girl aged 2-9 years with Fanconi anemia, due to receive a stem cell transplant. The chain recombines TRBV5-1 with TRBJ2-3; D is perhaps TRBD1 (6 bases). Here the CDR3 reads CASSLPQGRTDTQYF. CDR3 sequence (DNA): TGCGCCAGCAGCTTGCCACAGGGAAGGACAGATACGCAGTATTTT.